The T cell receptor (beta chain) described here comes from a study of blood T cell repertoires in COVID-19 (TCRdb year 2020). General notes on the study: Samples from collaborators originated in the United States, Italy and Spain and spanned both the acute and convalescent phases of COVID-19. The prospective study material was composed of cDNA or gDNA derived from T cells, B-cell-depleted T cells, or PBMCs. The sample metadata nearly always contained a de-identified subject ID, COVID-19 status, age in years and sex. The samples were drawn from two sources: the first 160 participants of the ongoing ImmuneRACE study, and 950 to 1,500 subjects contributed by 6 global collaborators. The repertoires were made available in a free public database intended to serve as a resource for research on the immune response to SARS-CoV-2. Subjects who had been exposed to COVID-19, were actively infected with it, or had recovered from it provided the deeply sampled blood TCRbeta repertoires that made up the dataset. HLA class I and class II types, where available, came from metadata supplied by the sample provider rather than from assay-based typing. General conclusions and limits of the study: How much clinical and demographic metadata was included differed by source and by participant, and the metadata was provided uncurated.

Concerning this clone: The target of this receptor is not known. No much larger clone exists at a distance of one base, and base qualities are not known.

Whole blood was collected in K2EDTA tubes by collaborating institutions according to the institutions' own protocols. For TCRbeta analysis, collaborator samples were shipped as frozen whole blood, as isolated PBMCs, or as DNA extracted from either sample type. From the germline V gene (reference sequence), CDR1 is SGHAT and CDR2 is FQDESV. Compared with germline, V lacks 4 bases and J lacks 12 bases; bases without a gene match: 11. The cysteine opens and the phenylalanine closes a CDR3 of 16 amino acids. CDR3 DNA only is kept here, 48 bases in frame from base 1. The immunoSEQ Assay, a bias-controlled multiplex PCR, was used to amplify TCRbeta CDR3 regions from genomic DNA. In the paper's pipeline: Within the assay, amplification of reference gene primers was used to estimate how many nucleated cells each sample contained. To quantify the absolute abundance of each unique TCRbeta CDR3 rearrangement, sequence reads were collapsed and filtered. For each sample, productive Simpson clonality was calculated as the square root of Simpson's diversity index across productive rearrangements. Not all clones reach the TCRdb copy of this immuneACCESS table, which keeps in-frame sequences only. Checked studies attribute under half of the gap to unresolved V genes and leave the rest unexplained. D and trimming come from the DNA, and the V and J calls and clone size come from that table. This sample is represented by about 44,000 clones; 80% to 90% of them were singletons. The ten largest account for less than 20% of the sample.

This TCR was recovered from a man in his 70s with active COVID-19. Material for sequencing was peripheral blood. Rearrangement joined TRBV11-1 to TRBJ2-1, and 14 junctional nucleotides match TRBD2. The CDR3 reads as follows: CASSSFSGLAGGRQFF. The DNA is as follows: TGTGCCAGCAGCTCCTTCTCCGGACTAGCGGGGGGTAGGCAGTTCTTC.